A single T cell receptor beta chain is shown here with its context. This clonotype occurred many times. The target of this receptor is not known. No quality values exist for individual bases; no much larger clone is one base distant. CDR1 and CDR2 (LGHDT, YNNKEL) derive from the germline V gene (reference sequence). The trim is 1 base for V and 6 bases for J, with a gap of 7 bases between the germline ends. From the cysteine through the phenylalanine, the CDR3 covers 12 amino acids. The retained sequence is limited to the CDR3, 36 bases, with the frame set at the first base. Reading the label with the study, this specimen's time point is: patch test 1, 2 weeks after DPC sensitization. The treatment or condition label here, explained by the study, means: therapeutic diphenylcyclopropenone sensitization with weekly scalp DPC. At each patch-test visit, blood was drawn before the patch test was applied. Patients were eligible if aged 18 to 70, diagnosed with alopecia and judged suitable for DPC therapy, and pregnant patients were excluded. Total RNA was extracted from unfractionated whole blood collected in Tempus Blood RNA tubes.

This entry comes from a study of human T cells and chemical hapten exposure (TCRdb year 2021). As for the study more broadly: For sensitization, 2% DPC in acetone was applied to a roughly 2 cm by roughly 2 cm area of upper inner arm skin. The libraries were sequenced as a pool, and the TCR yield per sample differed mostly because of small variations in library volumes within the pool. The mostly female patient cohort included alopecia areata with under or over 50% scalp involvement, alopecia totalis and alopecia universalis. Patch testing was performed on the upper back with Finn chambers containing 0.01% DPC, and the patch tests were scored after 6 days according to International Contact Dermatitis Research Group standards. Blood for TCR sequencing was provided by twenty-nine alopecia patients at one to four time points (pre-sensitization, 2, 6 and 24 weeks). Blood samples were taken from patients before sensitization (week 0) and then at 2, 6 and about 24 weeks after DPC sensitization. This study followed changes in the peripheral blood TCR repertoire in vivo during primary and secondary sensitization of alopecia patients to the hapten diphenylcyclopropenone (DPC). Patients additionally received weekly therapeutic DPC doses to the scalp throughout the approximately 24-week study period.

Library preparation was by RACE. Instrument on record: NextSeq 500. Library preparation attached unique molecular identifiers to individual cDNA molecules for quantitative, reproducible TCR counting. Each blood RNA sample was used to sequence both TCR alpha and TCR beta chains. For the original study's pipeline: Samples had a median of about 90,000 TCRs, with a range from about 20,000 to 690,600. The Decombinator software suite was used to annotate V, J and CDR3 in the TCR reads. For the PS versus PT1 abundance plots, all samples were subsampled to the same number of TCRs (28,000). TCRs were defined as expanded if absent before sensitization and observed at least eight times at the 2-week time point. The public sequencing data were trimmed at Q25 with fastp and processed into clonotypes with MiXCR by TCRdb, which kept only in-frame beta chains. CDR3 protein sequences are deduplicated, and each keeps its most common genes and DNA. Clone size and V and J calls follow TCRdb, not the original study. This sample holds approximately 400,000 distinct CDR3 sequences; about 4.4% were observed only once. In total, the top ten clones hold around 2% of the sample.

Points the paper makes about the study in general: No change with DPC sensitization was found in the number of TCRs above 1 in 1000 frequency, and no evidence of global repertoire structure alterations was found. Alopecia, a presumed autoimmune disease, was present in all patients, so the immune response of the patients might differ from that of healthy individuals. Patch test score correlated positively with the number of PT1 expanded TCRs, reaching significance at thresholds 8, 16 and 32 but not at 4. Repeated subsampling changed both the strength of the expansion versus patch-test correlation and the threshold at which the correlation became significant. Compared with pre-sensitization or healthy control sets, expanded TCRs formed significantly more large CDR3 similarity clusters, which is consistent with antigen-driven responses.

The chain couples TRBV3-1 to TRBJ2-7, with the D gene uncertain. This clonotype was sampled from a woman aged 45-65 years with alopecia areata. Some clones in this sample may be carry-over from other donors' samples. This specimen consisted of whole blood, obtained in connection with sensitization to the hapten diphenylcyclopropenone (DPC). For the CDR3, the sequence is CASSQAKGEQYF. The DNA sequence is TGTGCCAGCAGCCAAGCTAAGGGCGAGCAGTACTTC.